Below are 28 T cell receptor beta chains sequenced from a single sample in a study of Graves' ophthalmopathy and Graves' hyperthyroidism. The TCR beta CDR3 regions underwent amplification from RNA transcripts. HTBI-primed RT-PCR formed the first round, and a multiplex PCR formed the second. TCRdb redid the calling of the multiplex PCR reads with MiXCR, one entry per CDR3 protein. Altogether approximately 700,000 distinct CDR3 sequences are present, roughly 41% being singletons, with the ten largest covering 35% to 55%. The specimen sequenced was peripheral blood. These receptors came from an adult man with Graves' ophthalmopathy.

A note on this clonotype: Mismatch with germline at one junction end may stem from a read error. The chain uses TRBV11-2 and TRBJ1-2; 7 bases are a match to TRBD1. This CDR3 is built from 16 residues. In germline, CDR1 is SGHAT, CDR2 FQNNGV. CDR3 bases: TGCGCCAGCAGCCAAGAAATGGGACAGCAGAACTATGGCTACACCTTC. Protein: CASSQEMGQQNYGYTF. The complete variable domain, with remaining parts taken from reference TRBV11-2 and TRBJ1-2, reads EAGVAQSPRYKIIEKRQSVAFWCNPISGHATLYWYQQILGQGPKLLIQFQNNGVVDDSQLPKDRFSAERLKGVDSTLKIQPAKLEDSAVYLCASSQEMGQQNYGYTFGSGTRLTVV.

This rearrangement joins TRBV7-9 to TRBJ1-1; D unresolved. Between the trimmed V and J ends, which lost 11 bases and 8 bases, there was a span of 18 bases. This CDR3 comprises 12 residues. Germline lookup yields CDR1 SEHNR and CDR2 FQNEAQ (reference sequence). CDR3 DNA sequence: TGTGCCTGGAGTGTACCCCGACCGGAAGCTTTCTTT. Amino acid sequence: CAWSVPRPEAFF.

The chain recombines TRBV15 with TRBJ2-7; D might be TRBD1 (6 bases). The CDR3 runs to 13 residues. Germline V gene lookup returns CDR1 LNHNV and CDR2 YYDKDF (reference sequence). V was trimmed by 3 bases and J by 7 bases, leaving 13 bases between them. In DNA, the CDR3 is TGTGCCACCAGCAGGGACAGCCGACGGGAGCAGTACTTC. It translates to CATSRDSRREQYF.

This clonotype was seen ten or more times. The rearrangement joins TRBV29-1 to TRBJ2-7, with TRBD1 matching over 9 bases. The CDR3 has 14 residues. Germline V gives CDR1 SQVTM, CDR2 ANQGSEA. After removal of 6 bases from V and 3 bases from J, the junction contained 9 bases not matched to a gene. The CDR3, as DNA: TGCAGCGTAGGCCGGGACAGGGTCAACTACGAGCAGTACTTC. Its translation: CSVGRDRVNYEQYF.

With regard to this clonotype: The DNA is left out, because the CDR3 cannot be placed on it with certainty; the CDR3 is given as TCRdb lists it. This chain's CDR3 is CSVDSSRGNIQYFGAEAFF. The chain has TRBV29-1 and TRBJ1-1; the table's TRBD1 call for D was not verified on the DNA. Germline loops: CDR1 SQVTM, CDR2 ANQGSEA. The CDR3 contains 19 residues when both ends are counted.

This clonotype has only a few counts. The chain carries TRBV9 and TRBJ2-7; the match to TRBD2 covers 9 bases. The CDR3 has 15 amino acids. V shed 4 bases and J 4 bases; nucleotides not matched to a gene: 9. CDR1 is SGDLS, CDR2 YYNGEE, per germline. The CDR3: CASSLVSGSMYEQYF. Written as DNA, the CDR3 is TGTGCCAGCAGCTTGGTTAGCGGGAGTATGTACGAGCAGTACTTC.

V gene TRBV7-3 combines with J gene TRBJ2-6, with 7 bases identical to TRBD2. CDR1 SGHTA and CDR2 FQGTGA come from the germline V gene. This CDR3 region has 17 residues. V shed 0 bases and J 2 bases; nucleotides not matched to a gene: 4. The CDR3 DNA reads TGTGCCAGCAGCTTAACCAAGGGGAGGGCTGGGGCCAACGTCCTGACTTTC. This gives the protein CASSLTKGRAGANVLTF.

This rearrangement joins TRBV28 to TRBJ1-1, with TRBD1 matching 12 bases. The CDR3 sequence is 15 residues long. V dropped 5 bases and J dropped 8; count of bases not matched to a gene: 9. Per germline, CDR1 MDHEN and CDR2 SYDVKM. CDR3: CASSPPGTGGWEAFF. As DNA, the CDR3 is TGTGCCAGCAGTCCGCCCGGGACAGGGGGCTGGGAAGCTTTCTTT.

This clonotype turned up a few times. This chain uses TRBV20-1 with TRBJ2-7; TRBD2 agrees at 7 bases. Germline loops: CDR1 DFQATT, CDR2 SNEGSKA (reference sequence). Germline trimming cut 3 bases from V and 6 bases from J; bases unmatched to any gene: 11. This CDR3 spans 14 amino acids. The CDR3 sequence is CSASSGGRTSEQYF. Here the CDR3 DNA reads TGCAGTGCTAGCTCTGGCGGGAGAACCTCCGAGCAGTACTTC.

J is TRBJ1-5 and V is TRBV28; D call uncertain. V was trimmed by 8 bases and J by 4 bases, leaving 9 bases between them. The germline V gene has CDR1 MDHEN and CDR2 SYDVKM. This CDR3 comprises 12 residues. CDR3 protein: CASREQNQPQHF. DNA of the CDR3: TGTGCCAGCCGGGAACAGAATCAGCCCCAGCATTTT.

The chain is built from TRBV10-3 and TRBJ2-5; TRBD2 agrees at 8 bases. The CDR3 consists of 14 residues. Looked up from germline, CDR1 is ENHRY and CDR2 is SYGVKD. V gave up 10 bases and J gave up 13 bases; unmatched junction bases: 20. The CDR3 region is CATSGVSGRGLWYF. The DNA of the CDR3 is TGTGCCACATCGGGGGTGAGCGGGAGAGGACTGTGGTACTTC.

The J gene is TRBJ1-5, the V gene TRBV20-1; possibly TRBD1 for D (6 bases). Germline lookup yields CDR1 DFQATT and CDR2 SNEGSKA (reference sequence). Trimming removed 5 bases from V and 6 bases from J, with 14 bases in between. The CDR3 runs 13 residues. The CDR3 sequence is CSAQIRGGQPQHF. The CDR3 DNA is TGCAGTGCTCAGATCAGGGGCGGTCAGCCCCAGCATTTT.

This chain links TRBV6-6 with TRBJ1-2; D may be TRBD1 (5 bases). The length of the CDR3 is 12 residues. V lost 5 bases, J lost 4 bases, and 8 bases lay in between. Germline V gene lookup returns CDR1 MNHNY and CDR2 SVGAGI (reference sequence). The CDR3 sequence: CASSNQGYGYTF. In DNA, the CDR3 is TGTGCCAGCAGTAATCAGGGCTATGGCTACACCTTC.

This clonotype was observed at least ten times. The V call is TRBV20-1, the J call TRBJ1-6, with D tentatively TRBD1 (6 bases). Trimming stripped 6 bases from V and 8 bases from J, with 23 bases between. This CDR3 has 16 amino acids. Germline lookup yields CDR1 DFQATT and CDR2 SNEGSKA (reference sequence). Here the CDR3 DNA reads TGCAGTGCCCTCCAGGGGTCGGGCGGTGGTGATTCACCCCTCCACTTT. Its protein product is CSALQGSGGGDSPLHF.

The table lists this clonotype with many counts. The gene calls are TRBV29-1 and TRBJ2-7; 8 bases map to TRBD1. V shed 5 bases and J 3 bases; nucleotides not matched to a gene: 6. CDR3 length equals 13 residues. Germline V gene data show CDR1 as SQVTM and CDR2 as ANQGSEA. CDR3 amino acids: CSVRGQDFYEQYF. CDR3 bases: TGCAGCGTTCGGGGACAGGACTTCTACGAGCAGTACTTC.

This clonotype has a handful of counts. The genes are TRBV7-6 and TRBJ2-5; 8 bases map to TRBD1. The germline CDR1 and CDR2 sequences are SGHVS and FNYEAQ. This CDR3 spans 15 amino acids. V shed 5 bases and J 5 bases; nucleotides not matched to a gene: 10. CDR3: CASSPWTGNGETQYF. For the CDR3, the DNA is TGTGCCAGCAGCCCATGGACAGGGAACGGGGAGACCCAGTACTTC.

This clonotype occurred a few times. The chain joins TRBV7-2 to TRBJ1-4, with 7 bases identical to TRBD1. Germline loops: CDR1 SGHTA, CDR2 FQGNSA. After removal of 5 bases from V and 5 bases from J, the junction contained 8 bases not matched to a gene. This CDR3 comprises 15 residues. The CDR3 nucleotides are TGTGCCAGCAGCCCGAGGACAGGCTACAATGAAAAACTGTTTTTT. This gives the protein CASSPRTGYNEKLFF.

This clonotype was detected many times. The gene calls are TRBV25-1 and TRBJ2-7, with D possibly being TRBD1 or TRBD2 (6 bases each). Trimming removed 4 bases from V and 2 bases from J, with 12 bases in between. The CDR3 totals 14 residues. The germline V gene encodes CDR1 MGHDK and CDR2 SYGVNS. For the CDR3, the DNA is TGTGCCAGCAGTGCGTCGGGGGCCCCCTACGAGCAGTACTTC. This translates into CASSASGAPYEQYF.

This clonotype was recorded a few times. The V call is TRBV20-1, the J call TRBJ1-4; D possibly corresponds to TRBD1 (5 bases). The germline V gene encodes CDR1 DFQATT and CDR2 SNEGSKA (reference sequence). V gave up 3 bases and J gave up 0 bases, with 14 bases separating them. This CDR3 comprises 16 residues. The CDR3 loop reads CSASGPGRSTNEKLFF. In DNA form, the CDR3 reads TGCAGTGCTAGCGGACCGGGACGTTCAACTAATGAAAAACTGTTTTTT.

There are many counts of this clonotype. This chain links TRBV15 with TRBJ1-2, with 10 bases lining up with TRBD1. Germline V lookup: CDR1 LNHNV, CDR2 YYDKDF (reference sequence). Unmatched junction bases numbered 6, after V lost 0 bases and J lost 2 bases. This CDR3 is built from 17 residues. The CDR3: CATSRELSTGGNYGYTF. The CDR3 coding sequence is TGTGCCACCAGCAGAGAGCTATCGACAGGGGGCAACTATGGCTACACCTTC.

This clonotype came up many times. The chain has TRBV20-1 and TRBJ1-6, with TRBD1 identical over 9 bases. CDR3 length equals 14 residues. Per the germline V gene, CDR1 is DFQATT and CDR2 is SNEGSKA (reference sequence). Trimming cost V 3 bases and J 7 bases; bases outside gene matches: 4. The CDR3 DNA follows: TGCAGTGCTAGTCAGGGACAGGGAAATTCACCCCTCCACTTT. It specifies CSASQGQGNSPLHF.

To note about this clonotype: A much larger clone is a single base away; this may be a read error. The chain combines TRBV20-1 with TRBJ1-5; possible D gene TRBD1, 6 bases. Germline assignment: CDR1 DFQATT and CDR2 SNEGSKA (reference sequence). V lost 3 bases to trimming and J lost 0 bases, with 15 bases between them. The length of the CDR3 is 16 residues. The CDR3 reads CSASRQEIGSNQPQHF. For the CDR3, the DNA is TGCAGTGCTAGTCGACAGGAGATTGGTAGCAATCAGCCCCAGCATTTT.

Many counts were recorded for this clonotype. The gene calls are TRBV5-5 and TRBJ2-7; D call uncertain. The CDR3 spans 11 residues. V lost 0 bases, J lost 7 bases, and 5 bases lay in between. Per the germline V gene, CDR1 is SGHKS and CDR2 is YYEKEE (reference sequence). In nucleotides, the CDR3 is TGTGCCAGCAGCTTGGGTCAGGAGCAGTACTTC. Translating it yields CASSLGQEQYF.

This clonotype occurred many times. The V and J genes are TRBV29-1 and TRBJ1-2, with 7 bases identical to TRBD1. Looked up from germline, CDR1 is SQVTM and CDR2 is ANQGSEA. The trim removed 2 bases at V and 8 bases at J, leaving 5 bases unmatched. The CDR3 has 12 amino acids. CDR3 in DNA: TGCAGCGTTGAACGGCAGGGGGAGGGCTACACCTTC. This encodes CSVERQGEGYTF.

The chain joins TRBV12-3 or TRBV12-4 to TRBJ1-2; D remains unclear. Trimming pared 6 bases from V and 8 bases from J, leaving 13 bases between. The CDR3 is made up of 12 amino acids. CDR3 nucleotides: TGTGCCAGCAGCGGACCTCAGGCGGGCTACACCTTC. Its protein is CASSGPQAGYTF.

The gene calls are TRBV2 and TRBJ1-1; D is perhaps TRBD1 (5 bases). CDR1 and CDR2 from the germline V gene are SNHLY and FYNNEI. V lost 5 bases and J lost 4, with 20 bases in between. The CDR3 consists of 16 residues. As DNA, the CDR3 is TGTGCCAGCAGTCTGGGTCAGGGTGTTAGGGGCACTGAAGCTTTCTTT. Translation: CASSLGQGVRGTEAFF.

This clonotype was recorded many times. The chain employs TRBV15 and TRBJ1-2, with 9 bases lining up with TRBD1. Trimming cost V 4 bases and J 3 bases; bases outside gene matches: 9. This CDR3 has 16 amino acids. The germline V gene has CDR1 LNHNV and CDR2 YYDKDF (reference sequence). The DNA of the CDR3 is TGTGCCACCAGCAAGGGACAGGGCTATAGGGACTATGGCTACACCTTC. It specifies CATSKGQGYRDYGYTF.

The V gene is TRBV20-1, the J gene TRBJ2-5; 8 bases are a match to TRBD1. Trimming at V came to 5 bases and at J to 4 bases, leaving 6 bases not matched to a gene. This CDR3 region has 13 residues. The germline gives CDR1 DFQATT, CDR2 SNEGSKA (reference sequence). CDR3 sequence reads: CSAPWDRRETQYF. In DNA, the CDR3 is TGCAGTGCTCCCTGGGACAGGAGAGAGACCCAGTACTTC.